The clone carrying this T cell receptor (beta chain) was seen only a few times. This sample stems from a study of blood T cell repertoires in COVID-19. This table comes from immunoSEQ multiplex PCR, and its TCRdb copy is limited to in-frame clones, with some not included. The sample contains approximately 150,000 clones, approximately 90% of which appear only once. V dropped 2 bases and J dropped 1; count of bases not matched to a gene: 4. The CDR3 length is 15 residues. Germline V CDR1 and CDR2: SGHNT, YYREEE (reference sequence). Sequencing used peripheral blood. This sequence was found in a human donor in a cohort sampled during active COVID-19. This chain joins TRBV5-4 and TRBJ2-7; TRBD2 aligns across 9 bases. The CDR3 DNA sequence: TGTGCCAGCAGCTTTGGAGCGGGAGGATCCTACGAGCAGTACTTC. Translated: CASSFGAGGSYEQYF.